This T cell receptor beta chain was retrieved from a study of glioma-infiltrating T cells. This clonotype was counted only a few times. Its antigen is unidentified. V was cut by 1 base and J by 5 bases, with 11 bases left in between. The CDR3 runs to 14 residues. Germline CDR1 is MGHRA and CDR2 is YSYEKL. Using RNA template, CDR3s of TCR alpha and beta were amplified with iRepertoire arm-PCR. For one-step reverse transcription and amplification, roughly 95-450 ng of tissue mRNA or PBMC total RNA was used. TCRdb re-called the multiplex PCR reads with MiXCR, one entry per CDR3 protein. Here the sample spans 150,000 to 200,000 distinct CDR3 sequences, about 47% being singletons. The study, taken as a whole, reports: Above-expected tissue-blood divergence occurred in all gliomas, most in low-grade ones.

The chain joins TRBV4-1 to TRBJ1-1, with D hard to call. This sequence was found in a human donor with low-grade glioma or glioblastoma, undergoing nonglioma brain surgery, or in good health (not recorded which). Input material: glioma tissue, nonneoplastic brain tissue, or PBMCs (not recorded which). The DNA of the CDR3 is TGCGCCAGCAGCCAAGTCGCACAGAGGACTGAAGCTTTCTTT. The encoded protein is CASSQVAQRTEAFF.